This T cell receptor (beta chain) was captured in a study of vaccination and CD4 T cells after COVID-19. Overall study context: Control cultures were given a CEFX pool, an HIV-1 Nef pool, or no peptide.

As to this clonotype: Its antigen is not identified.

Sequence data for DNA of cultured CD4+ T cells were generated by the Oncomine TCR Beta short-read assay. TCRdb called the PCR reads again in MiXCR, with one record for every CDR3 protein. The data hold roughly 20,000 distinct CDR3 sequences, with 40% to 45% observed a single time. Treatment indicated: roughly ten-day PBMC culture with coronavirus spike peptide pools or control peptides (ViraFEST assay). Half-medium replacement with fresh IL-2 medium took place on days 3 and 7. The clonotype was recovered from a human donor who had recovered from COVID-19. The sample consisted of CD4+ T cells from blood, cultured in vitro, taken after SARS-CoV-2 vaccination.

CDR3 region: CASSSDGGELFF. The DNA of the CDR3 is TGTGCCAGCAGCTCGGACGGCGGGGAGCTGTTTTTT. This chain uses TRBV11-3 with TRBJ2-2; D is undetermined. CDR1 is SGHNT, CDR2 YENEEA, per germline. V shed 4 bases and J shed 7 bases, with 7 bases lying between them. The length of the CDR3 is 12 residues.